This T cell receptor (beta chain) came from a study of blood T cell repertoires in COVID-19. Study summary: From T cells, B-cell-depleted T cells, or PBMCs came the material, which was cDNA or gDNA.

Data came from immunoSEQ multiplex PCR; TCRdb stores just in-frame clones and leaves some out. The sample yields approximately 200,000 clones, approximately 84% seen once. Enrolment of Seattle patients took place during active infection, and they were followed longitudinally. The CDR3 is 14 amino acids. V lost 5 bases and J 0 bases, leaving 8 bases between the germline ends. Germline CDR1 reads LGHDT; CDR2 reads YNNKEL (reference sequence). What was sequenced was peripheral blood. The chain recombines TRBV3-1 (or the pseudogene TRBV3-2) with TRBJ1-3; D gene uncertain. The source is a woman over 75 with COVID-19, enrolled during active disease. CDR3 loop: CASSEQNSGNTIYF. DNA of the CDR3: TGTGCCAGCAGCGAACAAAACTCTGGAAACACCATATATTTT.